This record looks at one T cell receptor beta chain sequence and its context. Its specificity is not known. V lost 3 bases to trimming and J lost 7 bases, with 4 bases between them. The CDR3 has 11 residues. Germline values: CDR1 LNHDA, CDR2 SQIVND (reference sequence). The sample comes from a study of OX40 agonist ivuxolimab in advanced cancers. Study-level information: Three dose-escalation patients had partial responses: one with hepatocellular carcinoma and two with cutaneous melanoma. Study-wide findings and caveats: Average numbers of expanded clones were greater in CD8+ T cells than in CD4+. Antigen specificity was not determined for the expanded peripheral T cells. Some nonresponders additionally presented with little normalized T-cell clonal expansion.

Data came from immunoSEQ multiplex PCR; TCRdb stores just in-frame clones and leaves some out. The table has almost 65,000 clones, about 83% seen once; the top ten hold 0.7%. The specimen was CD4+ or CD8+ T cells sorted from blood, collected in a trial of the OX40 agonist ivuxolimab. This TCR was sampled from an adult with an advanced solid tumor such as melanoma, head and neck, liver or kidney cancer. This chain connects TRBV19 to TRBJ2-1, with no clear D. CDR3 in amino acids: CASSMWNEQFF. For the CDR3, the DNA is TGTGCCAGTAGTATGTGGAATGAGCAGTTCTTC.